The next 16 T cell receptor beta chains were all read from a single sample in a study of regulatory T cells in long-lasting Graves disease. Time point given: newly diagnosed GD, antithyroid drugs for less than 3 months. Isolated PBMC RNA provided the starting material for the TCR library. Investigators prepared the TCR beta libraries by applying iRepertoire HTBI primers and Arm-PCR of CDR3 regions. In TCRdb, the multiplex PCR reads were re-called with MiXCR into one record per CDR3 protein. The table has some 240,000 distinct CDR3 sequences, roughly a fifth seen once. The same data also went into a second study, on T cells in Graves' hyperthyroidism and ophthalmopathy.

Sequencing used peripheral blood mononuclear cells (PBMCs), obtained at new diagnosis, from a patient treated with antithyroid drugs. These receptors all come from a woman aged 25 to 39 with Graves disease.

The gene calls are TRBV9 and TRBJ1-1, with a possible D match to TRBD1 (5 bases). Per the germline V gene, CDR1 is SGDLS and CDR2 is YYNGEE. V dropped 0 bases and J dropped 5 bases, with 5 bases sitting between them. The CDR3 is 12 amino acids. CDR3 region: CASSVEGTEAFF. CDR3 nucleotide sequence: TGTGCCAGCAGCGTAGAGGGGACTGAAGCTTTCTTT.

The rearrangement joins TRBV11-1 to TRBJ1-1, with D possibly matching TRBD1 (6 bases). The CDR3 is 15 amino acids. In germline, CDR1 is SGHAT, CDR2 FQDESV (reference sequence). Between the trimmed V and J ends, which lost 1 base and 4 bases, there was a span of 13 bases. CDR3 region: CASSLEGGDGTEAFF. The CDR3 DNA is TGTGCCAGCAGCTTAGAAGGGGGGGACGGCACTGAAGCTTTCTTT.

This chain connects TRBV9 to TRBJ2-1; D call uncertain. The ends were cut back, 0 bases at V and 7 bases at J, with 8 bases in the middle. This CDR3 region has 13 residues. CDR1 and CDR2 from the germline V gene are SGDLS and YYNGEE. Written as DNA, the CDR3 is TGTGCCAGCAGCGTAGAGGCGAGAAATGAGCAGTTCTTC. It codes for CASSVEARNEQFF.

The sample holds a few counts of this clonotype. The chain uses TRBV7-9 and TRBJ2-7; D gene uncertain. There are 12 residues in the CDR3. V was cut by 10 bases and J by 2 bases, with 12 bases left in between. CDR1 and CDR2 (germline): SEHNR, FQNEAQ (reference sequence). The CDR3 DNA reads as TGTGCCACCGAAAGGGCTGCCTACGAGCAGTACTTC. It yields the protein CATERAAYEQYF.

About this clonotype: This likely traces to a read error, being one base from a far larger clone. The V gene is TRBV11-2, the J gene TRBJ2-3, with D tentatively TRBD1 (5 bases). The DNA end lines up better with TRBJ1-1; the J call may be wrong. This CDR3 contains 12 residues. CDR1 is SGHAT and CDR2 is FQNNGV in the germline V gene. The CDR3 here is CARRNGTFEAFF. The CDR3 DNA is TGTGCCCGCAGAAACGGGACCTTTGAAGCTTTCTTT.

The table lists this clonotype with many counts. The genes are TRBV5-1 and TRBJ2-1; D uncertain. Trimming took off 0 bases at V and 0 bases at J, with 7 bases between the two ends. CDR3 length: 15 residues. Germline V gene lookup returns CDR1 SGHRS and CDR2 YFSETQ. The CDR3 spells CASSLDVSSYNEQFF. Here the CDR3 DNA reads TGCGCCAGCAGCTTGGACGTGAGCTCCTACAATGAGCAGTTCTTC.

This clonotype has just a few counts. CDR3 DNA sequence: TGTGCCAGCAGTGAACTACAGGCCCCCAATGAAAAACTGTTTTTT. This translates into CASSELQAPNEKLFF. This chain uses TRBV6-1 with TRBJ1-4, with a tentative D call TRBD1 (5 bases). The CDR3 runs 15 residues. V was pared by 2 bases and J by 5 bases, with 12 bases between. Per the germline V gene, CDR1 is MNHNS and CDR2 is SASEGT.

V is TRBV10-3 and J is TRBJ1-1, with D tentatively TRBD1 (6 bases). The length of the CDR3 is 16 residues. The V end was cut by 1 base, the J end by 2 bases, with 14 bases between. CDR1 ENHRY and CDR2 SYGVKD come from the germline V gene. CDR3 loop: CAISEFLDRYNTEAFF. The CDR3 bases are TGTGCCATCAGTGAGTTCCTAGACAGGTACAACACTGAAGCTTTCTTT.

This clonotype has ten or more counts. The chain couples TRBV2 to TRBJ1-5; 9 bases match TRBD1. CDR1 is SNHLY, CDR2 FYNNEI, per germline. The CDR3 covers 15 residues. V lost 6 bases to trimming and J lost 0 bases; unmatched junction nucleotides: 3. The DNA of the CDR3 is TGTGCCAGCAGAACAGGGGGCACTAGCAATCAGCCCCAGCATTTT. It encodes CASRTGGTSNQPQHF.

The CDR3, as DNA: TGCAGTGCCTCACAGGGGCCTACCTACGAGCAGTACTTC. Translating gives CSASQGPTYEQYF. This chain links TRBV20-1 with TRBJ2-7; 7 bases are shared with TRBD1. The CDR3 consists of 13 residues. In germline, CDR1 is DFQATT, CDR2 SNEGSKA (reference sequence). V trimming: 6 bases; J trimming: 2 bases; junction bases outside the gene matches: 7.

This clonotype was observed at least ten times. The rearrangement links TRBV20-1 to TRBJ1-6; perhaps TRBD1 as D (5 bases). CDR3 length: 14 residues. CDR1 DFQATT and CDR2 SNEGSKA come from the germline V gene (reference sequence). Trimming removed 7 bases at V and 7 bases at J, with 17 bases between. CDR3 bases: TGCAGTGGGCCAGAGGTGAGGGGCAATTCACCCCTCCACTTT. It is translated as CSGPEVRGNSPLHF.

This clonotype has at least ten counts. CDR3 loop: CASTQTSGGDNEQFF. CDR3 bases: TGTGCCAGCACCCAGACTAGCGGGGGTGACAATGAGCAGTTCTTC. The J gene is TRBJ2-1, the V gene TRBV9, with TRBD2 matching over 12 bases. V was pared by 6 bases and J by 5 bases, with 6 bases of the junction left unmatched. Germline CDR1 is SGDLS and CDR2 is YYNGEE. The CDR3 has 15 amino acids.

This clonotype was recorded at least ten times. In DNA form, the CDR3 reads TGTGCCAGCAGTTTAGACCGGGACGGATCCTACGAGCAGTACTTC. Translated: CASSLDRDGSYEQYF. This chain connects TRBV28 to TRBJ2-7; D is perhaps TRBD1 or TRBD2 (5 bases each). The V end was cut by 2 bases, the J end by 1 base, with 12 bases between. CDR1 is MDHEN and CDR2 is SYDVKM in the germline V gene. The CDR3 is made up of 15 amino acids.

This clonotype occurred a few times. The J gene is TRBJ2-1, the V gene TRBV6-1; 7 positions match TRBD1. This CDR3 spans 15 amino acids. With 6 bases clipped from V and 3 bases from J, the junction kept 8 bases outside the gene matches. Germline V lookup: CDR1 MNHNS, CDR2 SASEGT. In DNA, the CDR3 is TGTGCCAGCAGCGAGGGGGCAGGGGACTACAATGAGCAGTTCTTC. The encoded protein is CASSEGAGDYNEQFF.

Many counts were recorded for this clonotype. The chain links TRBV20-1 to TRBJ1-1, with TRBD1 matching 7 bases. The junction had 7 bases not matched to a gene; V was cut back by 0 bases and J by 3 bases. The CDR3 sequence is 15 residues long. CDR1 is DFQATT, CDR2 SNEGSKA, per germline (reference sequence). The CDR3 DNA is TGCAGTGCTAGAGACCCCGTCCAGGGGGACACTGAAGCTTTCTTT. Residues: CSARDPVQGDTEAFF.

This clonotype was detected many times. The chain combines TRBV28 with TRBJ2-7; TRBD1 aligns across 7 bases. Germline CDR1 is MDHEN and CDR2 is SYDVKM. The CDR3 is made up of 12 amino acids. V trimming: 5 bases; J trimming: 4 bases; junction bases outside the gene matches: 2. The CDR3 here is CASSIRGYEQYF. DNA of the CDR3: TGTGCCAGCAGTATCAGGGGGTACGAGCAGTACTTC.